The 24 T cell receptor beta chains in this list originate from one sample, sequenced in a study of persistence of HIV-infected CD4 T cells. Anti-CD3/anti-CD28 beads served as a nonspecific positive control stimulus. Sorting of responding CD4+ T cells relied on upregulated CD40 ligand together with CD69. The libraries were made with immunoSEQ version 4 in survey mode. The method was immunoSEQ multiplex PCR; TCRdb's version includes in-frame clones alone and lacks a portion of them. The sample lists tens of thousands of clones; about 88% were seen once. These receptors have no known antigen. The sequencing here drew on CD4+ T cells sorted from PBMCs after approximately 19-hour stimulation, taken from a patient who received antiretroviral therapy. The receptor source for this set is an adult woman with HIV who was CMV-seropositive.

This clone was seen only a few times. The V gene is TRBV2, the J gene TRBJ2-7, with a possible D match to TRBD2 (6 bases). V was cut by 9 bases and J by 1 base, with 10 bases left in between. CDR3 size: 12 residues. CDR1 is SNHLY, CDR2 FYNNEI, per germline. The CDR3 bases are TGTGCCAGTGGACGGGAGTCCTACGAGCAGTACTTC. This sequence encodes CASGRESYEQYF.

This clone was seen only once. The V call is TRBV6-5, the J call TRBJ2-7; 9 bases agree with TRBD1. With 6 bases clipped from V and 7 bases from J, the junction kept 10 bases outside the gene matches. The CDR3 has 14 residues. The germline CDR1 and CDR2 sequences are MNHEY and SVGAGI. CDR3 sequence reads: CASRSLQGAEEQYV. The CDR3 DNA is TGTGCCAGCAGGTCACTACAGGGGGCTGAAGAGCAGTACGTC.

This chain uses TRBV30 with TRBJ1-6, with a weak D call TRBD1 (5 bases). With 0 bases removed from V and 18 bases from J, the gap between germline ends came to 15 bases. CDR3 length: 12 amino acids. Germline V gene data show CDR1 as GTSNPN and CDR2 as SVGIG (reference sequence). For the CDR3, the DNA is TGTGCCTGGAGTGTCGCGGGGCCCGTGTGCCACTTT. Protein sequence: CAWSVAGPVCHF. Full variable domain (remainder filled in from reference TRBV30 and TRBJ1-6): SQTIHQWPATLVQPVGSPLSLECTVEGTSNPNLYWYRQAAGRGLQLLFYSVGIGQISSEVPQNLSASRPQDRQFILSSKKLLLSDSGFYLCAWSVAGPVCHFGNGTRLTVT.

Worth noting for this clone: Other DNA variants within this sample encode the same CDR3. The chain employs TRBV9 and TRBJ1-1, with a tentative D call TRBD1 (6 bases). The CDR3 totals 14 residues. CDR1 is SGDLS and CDR2 is YYNGEE in the germline V gene. V was shortened by 0 bases and J by 4 bases, with 10 bases between the two germline ends. The CDR3 nucleotides are TGTGCCAGCAGCGTAGCTCAGGGGATCACTGAAGCTTTCTTT. Translated: CASSVAQGITEAFF.

The chain carries TRBV5-1 and TRBJ2-1, with 9 positions matching TRBD1. V gave up 3 bases and J gave up 5 bases; unmatched junction bases: 12. The length of the CDR3 is 17 residues. The V gene's germline CDR1 is SGHRS and CDR2 YFSETQ. CDR3 sequence reads: CASSSGTGSSAHNEQFF. CDR3 DNA sequence: TGCGCCAGCAGCTCCGGGACAGGGTCGAGTGCACACAATGAGCAGTTCTTC.

This rearrangement joins TRBV5-1 to TRBJ1-6; 7 nucleotides line up with TRBD1. After removal of 0 bases from V and 7 bases from J, the junction contained 4 bases not matched to a gene. Germline assignment: CDR1 SGHRS and CDR2 YFSETQ. CDR3 size: 15 residues. The CDR3 DNA reads TGCGCCAGCAGCTTGGACAGGGGCGGAAATTCACCCCTCCACTTT. It yields the protein CASSLDRGGNSPLHF.

This clone was observed a few times. V and J are TRBV6-5 and TRBJ1-1; a possible D gene is TRBD1 (5 bases). Trimming pared 2 bases from V and 9 bases from J, leaving 7 bases between. CDR3 size: 11 residues. The germline gives CDR1 MNHEY, CDR2 SVGAGI. The CDR3 here is CASSYEGQAFF. DNA of the CDR3: TGTGCCAGCAGTTACGAGGGGCAAGCTTTCTTT.

The rearrangement links TRBV12-3 or TRBV12-4 to TRBJ1-1; tentatively, D is TRBD1 (6 bases). The V gene lost 10 bases and the J gene lost 4 bases, with 16 bases spanning the gap. This CDR3 region has 13 residues. This chain's CDR3 is CAIKRARGTEAFF. Here the CDR3 DNA reads TGTGCCATAAAGAGGGCCAGGGGCACTGAAGCTTTCTTT.

This chain joins TRBV7-6 and TRBJ2-7; TRBD1 matches at 9 bases. The CDR3 loop spans 16 amino acids. The V gene end was trimmed by 4 bases and the J gene end by 1 base; junction bases not matched to a gene: 8. The germline V gene encodes CDR1 SGHVS and CDR2 FNYEAQ. The CDR3 protein is CASSSGTGIKSYEQYF. For the CDR3, the DNA is TGTGCCAGCAGCTCAGGGACAGGGATAAAATCCTACGAGCAGTACTTC.

This clone showed up just a few times. This chain uses TRBV6-1 with TRBJ1-5, with D possibly TRBD1 on 5 matching bases. This CDR3 has 16 amino acids. Trimming pared 1 base from V and 2 bases from J, leaving 12 bases between. The germline V gene encodes CDR1 MNHNS and CDR2 SASEGT. The DNA for the CDR3 is TGTGCCAGCAGTGAAGAAGTAGGAGGGGGCAATCAGCCCCAGCATTTT. As protein: CASSEEVGGGNQPQHF.

This clone has more than one count but fewer than ten. The chain uses TRBV6-5 and TRBJ1-1; no definite D call. Germline CDR1 and CDR2: MNHEY and SVGAGI. The CDR3 has 11 residues. Trimming stripped 8 bases from V and 7 bases from J, with 11 bases between. CDR3 in DNA: TGTGCCAGCGGATGGAATTATGAAGCTTTCTTT. Translated: CASGWNYEAFF.

V usage is TRBV5-1 and J usage is TRBJ1-2, with a weak D call TRBD1 (5 bases). The V gene lost 0 bases and the J gene lost 0 bases, with 9 bases spanning the gap. Per the germline V gene, CDR1 is SGHRS and CDR2 is YFSETQ. This CDR3 is built from 15 residues. CDR3 amino acids: CASSLGGPANYGYTF. Written as DNA, the CDR3 is TGCGCCAGCAGCTTGGGGGGACCCGCTAACTATGGCTACACCTTC.

The chain employs TRBV6-6 and TRBJ2-5, with 11 bases identical to TRBD1. There are 15 residues in the CDR3. Looked up from germline, CDR1 is MNHNY and CDR2 is SVGAGI (reference sequence). After removal of 6 bases from V and 4 bases from J, the junction contained 7 bases not matched to a gene. The CDR3 DNA sequence: TGTGCCAGCAGAGATGGGACAGGGGGTGTAGAGACCCAGTACTTC. Amino acids: CASRDGTGGVETQYF.

The chain combines TRBV15 with TRBJ1-5; 7 nucleotides align to TRBD1. J gave up 6 bases and V 8 bases, and 10 bases lay outside the gene matches. The CDR3 spans 14 residues. Germline CDR1 LNHNV, CDR2 YYDKDF (reference sequence). The CDR3 sequence is CATSDRAVGQPQHF. For the CDR3, the DNA is TGTGCCACCTCAGACAGGGCCGTCGGTCAGCCCCAGCATTTT.

The chain uses TRBV5-3 and TRBJ1-1; 8 bases match TRBD1. TRBV5-3 counts as an open reading frame of uncertain function. CDR3 length: 17 residues. V lost 4 bases, J lost 6 bases, and 17 bases stayed unmatched. The CDR3 nucleotides read TGTGCCAGAAGCACAGGGGGGGGGTCGGGTCCGTGGGCTGAAGCTTTCTTT. Translated: CARSTGGGSGPWAEAFF.

The gene calls are TRBV27 and TRBJ1-1; TRBD1 matches at 9 bases. The CDR3 is made up of 13 amino acids. After removal of 6 bases from V and 11 bases from J, the junction contained 10 bases not matched to a gene. Germline values: CDR1 MNHEY, CDR2 SMNVEV (reference sequence). The CDR3 region has the DNA TGTGCCAGCAGAACGGGACAGGGCGTGAATGCTTTCTTT. This encodes CASRTGQGVNAFF.

The CDR3 DNA follows: TGCGCCAGCGCACCAACCTTCTCCTATAATTCACCCCTCCACTTT. This gives the protein CASAPTFSYNSPLHF. V and J are TRBV4-1 and TRBJ1-6; D is unresolved. The CDR3 loop spans 15 amino acids. Trimming stripped 8 bases from V and 0 bases from J, with 11 bases between. Germline V CDR1 and CDR2: MGHRA, YSYEKL.

This rearrangement joins TRBV11-3 to TRBJ1-1; weak D call: TRBD1 (5 bases). CDR3 size: 14 residues. V gave up 3 bases and J gave up 0 bases, with 8 bases separating them. From germline, CDR1 is SGHNT and CDR2 YENEEA. For the CDR3, the DNA is TGTGCCAGCAGCTTCGACAGCATGAACACTGAAGCTTTCTTT. This encodes CASSFDSMNTEAFF.

The chain employs TRBV5-6 and TRBJ1-5; maybe TRBD1 (6 bases). With 4 bases removed from V and 0 bases from J, the gap between germline ends came to 11 bases. This CDR3 comprises 15 residues. Germline V gene data show CDR1 as SGHDT and CDR2 as YYEEEE. CDR3 sequence: CASSPGVFSNQPQHF. CDR3 sequence (DNA): TGTGCCAGCAGCCCAGGGGTATTTAGCAATCAGCCCCAGCATTTT.

The V call is TRBV5-4, the J call TRBJ2-3, with TRBD2 matching over 10 bases. The V gene end was trimmed by 4 bases and the J gene end by 2 bases; junction bases not matched to a gene: 7. The CDR3 length is 16 residues. Germline V gives CDR1 SGHNT, CDR2 YYREEE (reference sequence). The chain's CDR3 is CASSLKRGGLTDTQYF. The DNA of the CDR3 is TGTGCCAGCAGCCTTAAGCGGGGGGGACTCACAGATACGCAGTATTTT.

This chain links TRBV28 with TRBJ2-2; weak D call: TRBD2 (6 bases). V shed 5 bases and J shed 2 bases, with 12 bases lying between them. The CDR3 is 15 residues long. Germline V gives CDR1 MDHEN, CDR2 SYDVKM. The CDR3 nucleotides are TGTGCCAGCAGTACCGGGGGTCTCAACACCGGGGAGCTGTTTTTT. Translating it yields CASSTGGLNTGELFF. Based on the CDR3 plus reference TRBV28 and TRBJ2-2, the full variable domain is DVKVTQSSRYLVKRTGEKVFLECVQDMDHENMFWYRQDPGLGLRLIYFSYDVKMKEKGDIPEGYSVSREKKERFSLILESASTNQTSMYLCASSTGGLNTGELFFGEGSRLTVL.

V is TRBV2 and J is TRBJ1-6; 12 bases fit TRBD1. The CDR3 is 15 residues long. CDR1 and CDR2 from the germline V gene are SNHLY and FYNNEI. With V trimmed by 7 bases and J by 10 bases, 8 bases remained unmatched. DNA for the CDR3: TGTGCCAGCAATCCGGGACAGGGGGCGTTCTCACCCCTCCACTTT. Its protein product is CASNPGQGAFSPLHF.

The genes are TRBV7-3 and TRBJ1-4; a weak D match, TRBD1 (5 bases). Germline V CDR1 and CDR2: SGHTA, FQGTGA. The CDR3 is 14 amino acids. Trimming removed 3 bases at V and 8 bases at J, with 13 bases between. CDR3 in DNA: TGTGCCAGCAGCTTTCTGGAGGGGTGGGAAAAACTGTTTTTT. As protein: CASSFLEGWEKLFF.

This chain links TRBV4-2 with TRBJ2-7; D is perhaps TRBD2 (6 bases). Deletions cut 3 bases from V and 2 bases from J, with 11 bases between. The CDR3 totals 14 residues. From germline, CDR1 is LGHNA and CDR2 YNFKEQ. This CDR3 reads CASSHSGGTYEQYF. The CDR3, as DNA: TGTGCCAGCAGCCACAGTGGGGGGACCTACGAGCAGTACTTC.